This T cell receptor (beta chain) was sequenced in a study of T cell clonality in common variable immunodeficiency. TCRdb's table, derived via immunoSEQ multiplex PCR, lists solely in-frame clones and lacks some. The table lists roughly 14,000 clones, with no singletons. Germline V gene lookup returns CDR1 KGHSH and CDR2 LQKENI. Trimming left V 3 bases short and J 2 bases short, with 13 bases between. The CDR3 loop spans 15 amino acids. Study observations and caveats: Fewer deletions and N-nucleotide insertions were reportedly seen in common variable immunodeficiency TCR beta sequences.

The table lists this clone with a few counts. Antigen: not known. The read terminates 3 residues ahead of where the CDR3 ends, so the germline J gene completes it. The gene calls are TRBV18 and TRBJ1-2; D is unresolved. Material for sequencing was peripheral blood mononuclear cells. The TCR originated in a human donor with common variable immunodeficiency. This CDR3 reads CASSPLLAENYGYTF. CDR3 DNA, as far as it was read: TGTGCCAGCTCACCCTTGCTGGCAGAAAACTATGGC.